One sample yielded the 17 T cell receptor beta chains listed below, sequenced in a study of blood T cell repertoires in COVID-19. Repertoires were generated with immunoSEQ multiplex PCR, while TCRdb's copy carries only in-frame clones and drops some. The sample records approximately 170,000 clones, roughly 84% being singletons. Sequenced: peripheral blood. These receptors were taken from a woman aged 80 or over with active or convalescent COVID-19.

This chain uses TRBV6-5 with TRBJ2-1; possibly TRBD2 for D (7 bases). Trimming left V 0 bases short and J 7 bases short, with 10 bases between. The V gene's germline CDR1 is MNHEY and CDR2 SVGAGI. The length of the CDR3 is 14 residues. The CDR3 protein is CASSYSGGRNEQFF. CDR3 nucleotides: TGTGCCAGCAGTTACTCGGGGGGGCGGAATGAGCAGTTCTTC.

The V gene is TRBV3-1 (or the pseudogene TRBV3-2), the J gene TRBJ2-7; 11 nucleotides agree with TRBD2. Germline CDR1 reads LGHDT; CDR2 reads YNNKEL (reference sequence). The CDR3 runs 13 residues. J gave up 5 bases and V 9 bases, and 6 bases lay outside the gene matches. The CDR3 sequence is CASNSGRDHEQYF. The CDR3 DNA reads as TGTGCCAGTAATAGCGGGAGGGACCACGAGCAGTACTTC.

The chain's CDR3 is CASSYWDSRTGQFF. The CDR3 nucleotides read TGTGCCAGCAGTTACTGGGACTCCCGTACGGGGCAGTTCTTC. The rearrangement links TRBV6-5 to TRBJ2-1, with a weak D call TRBD2 (6 bases). Germline CDR1 is MNHEY and CDR2 is SVGAGI. The CDR3 has 14 amino acids. Trimming shortened V by 1 base and J by 12 bases, and 16 bases separated the two germline ends.

The chain couples TRBV6-2 or TRBV6-3 to TRBJ1-6; the match to TRBD1 covers 7 bases. The germline V gene encodes CDR1 MNHEY and CDR2 SVGEGT. The CDR3 is made up of 14 amino acids. With 5 bases clipped from V and 10 bases from J, the junction kept 8 bases outside the gene matches. CDR3 nucleotide sequence: TGTGCCAGCAGTCTCGTTAGGGGGCGGTCACCCCTCCACTTT. Residues: CASSLVRGRSPLHF.

The chain has TRBV6-5 and TRBJ1-1; no definite D call. Germline-derived CDR1 and CDR2 are MNHEY and SVGAGI. Trimming removed 0 bases from V and 8 bases from J, with 16 bases in between. The CDR3 is 15 amino acids. CDR3 coding DNA: TGTGCCAGCAGTTACTCGACCGGGGTTCGTCGGGAAGCTTTCTTT. This sequence encodes CASSYSTGVRREAFF.

The V and J genes are TRBV6-2 or TRBV6-3 and TRBJ1-2, with 10 bases fitting TRBD1. The V and J ends lost 5 bases and 6 bases, in that order; junction bases with no gene match: 9. CDR3 size: 15 residues. Germline loops: CDR1 MNHEY, CDR2 SVGEGT. The CDR3 sequence: CASSPGTGAVDGYTF. CDR3 in DNA: TGTGCCAGCAGTCCCGGGACAGGGGCAGTCGATGGCTACACCTTC.

The CDR3, as DNA: TGTGCCAGTAGTATAGCGAGGTTGAGTGAAGCTTTCTTT. Amino acid sequence: CASSIARLSEAFF. This sequence joins TRBV19 and TRBJ1-1; no definite D call. Trimming pared 1 base from V and 7 bases from J, leaving 10 bases between. The CDR3 is 13 amino acids. Germline CDR1 is LNHDA and CDR2 is SQIVND (reference sequence).

The chain joins TRBV10-1 to TRBJ1-1; D might be TRBD1 (6 bases). V was shortened by 6 bases and J by 1 base, with 9 bases between the two germline ends. CDR1 is WNHNN and CDR2 is SYGVQD in the germline V gene (reference sequence). The CDR3 extends over 13 amino acids. The CDR3 here is CASRGQPNTEAFF. Written as DNA, the CDR3 is TGCGCCAGCAGAGGACAGCCGAACACTGAAGCTTTCTTT.

This clone was observed a few times. J is TRBJ1-5 and V is TRBV6-1; D remains unclear. CDR1 and CDR2 (germline): MNHNS, SASEGT. The CDR3 runs to 12 residues. V was trimmed by 0 bases and J by 9 bases, leaving 6 bases between them. The chain's CDR3 is CASSEAAGPQHF. CDR3 DNA sequence: TGTGCCAGCAGTGAAGCAGCCGGGCCCCAGCATTTT.

The sample holds a few counts of this clone. The chain combines TRBV4-1 with TRBJ1-4; 7 bases are shared with TRBD1. This CDR3 is built from 13 residues. The germline V gene has CDR1 MGHRA and CDR2 YSYEKL. After removal of 1 base from V and 11 bases from J, the junction contained 4 bases not matched to a gene. CDR3 bases: TGCGCCAGCAGCCAAGTCCGGGACAGCAAACTGTTTTTT. Protein sequence: CASSQVRDSKLFF.

To note about this clone: Other DNA sequences from this sample encode an identical CDR3 as well. The genes are TRBV19 and TRBJ1-1; D ambiguous. V gave up 3 bases and J gave up 6 bases, with 11 bases separating them. The CDR3 is made up of 13 amino acids. Germline V gene sequence: CDR1 LNHDA, CDR2 SQIVND (reference sequence). As DNA, the CDR3 is TGTGCCAGTAGTATCAAGGGAGGAGCTGAAGCTTTCTTT. Amino acid sequence: CASSIKGGAEAFF. Full variable domain (outside the CDR3, taken from reference TRBV19 and TRBJ1-1): DGGITQSPKYLFRKEGQNVTLSCEQNLNHDAMYWYRQDPGQGLRLIYYSQIVNDFQKGDIAEGYSVSREKKESFPLTVTSAQKNPTAFYLCASSIKGGAEAFFGQGTRLTVV.

This clone appeared a single time. The rearrangement links TRBV10-2 to TRBJ1-6; TRBD1 matches 8 bases. The ends lost 6 bases at V and 8 bases at J; junction bases unmatched: 6. This CDR3 is built from 14 residues. The germline V gene encodes CDR1 WSHSY and CDR2 SAAADI. The CDR3 protein is CASRRTGSDSPLHF. As DNA, the CDR3 is TGCGCCAGCAGACGGACAGGGTCGGATTCACCCCTCCACTTT.

A single count supports this clone. The genes are TRBV5-1 and TRBJ2-3; 8 nucleotides line up with TRBD2. The germline CDR1 and CDR2 sequences are SGHRS and YFSETQ. J was trimmed by 2 bases and V by 4 bases; bases with no gene match: 9. This CDR3 is built from 16 residues. CDR3 sequence (DNA): TGCGCCAGCAGCCCTTCCCCAGCGGGGGTCACAGATACGCAGTATTTT. This encodes CASSPSPAGVTDTQYF.

The chain carries TRBV28 and TRBJ1-2, with 9 bases that match TRBD1. Per germline, CDR1 MDHEN and CDR2 SYDVKM. The V gene end was trimmed by 7 bases and the J gene end by 4 bases; junction bases not matched to a gene: 7. The CDR3 has 14 amino acids. CDR3 coding DNA: TGTGCCAGCACCCTACAGGGGGCGGGCTATGGCTACACCTTC. Amino acids: CASTLQGAGYGYTF.

There are a few counts of this clone. CDR3 DNA sequence: TGTGCCAGCAGTCGACAGCTCTATAATTCACCCCTCCACTTT. Translating gives CASSRQLYNSPLHF. The genes are TRBV6-5 and TRBJ1-6, with D perhaps TRBD1 (5 bases). CDR1 is MNHEY, CDR2 SVGAGI, per germline. The CDR3 extends over 14 amino acids. V lost 5 bases and J 3 bases, leaving 8 bases between the germline ends.

The chain employs TRBV2 and TRBJ1-3, with a possible D match to TRBD1 (5 bases). Trimming cost V 3 bases and J 0 bases, with 12 bases left between them. The germline CDR1 and CDR2 sequences are SNHLY and FYNNEI. The CDR3 consists of 16 residues. The CDR3 DNA reads as TGTGCCAGCAGTGAGAACAGGCCAGACTCTGGAAACACCATATATTTT. As protein: CASSENRPDSGNTIYF. The full variable domain, in which reference TRBV2 and TRBJ1-3 provide the parts outside the CDR3, is EPEVTQTPSHQVTQMGQEVILRCVPISNHLYFYWYRQILGQKVEFLVSFYNNEISEKSEIFDDQFSVERPDGSNFTLKIRSTKLEDSAMYFCASSENRPDSGNTIYFGEGSWLTVV.

J is TRBJ1-3 and V is TRBV14; TRBD1 might be the D (5 bases). Germline lookup yields CDR1 SGHDN and CDR2 FVKESK. This CDR3 is 15 amino acids long. Trimming pared 4 bases from V and 0 bases from J, leaving 10 bases between. In nucleotides, the CDR3 is TGTGCCAGCAGCCGACAGTGGGGCTCTGGAAACACCATATATTTT. This sequence encodes CASSRQWGSGNTIYF.